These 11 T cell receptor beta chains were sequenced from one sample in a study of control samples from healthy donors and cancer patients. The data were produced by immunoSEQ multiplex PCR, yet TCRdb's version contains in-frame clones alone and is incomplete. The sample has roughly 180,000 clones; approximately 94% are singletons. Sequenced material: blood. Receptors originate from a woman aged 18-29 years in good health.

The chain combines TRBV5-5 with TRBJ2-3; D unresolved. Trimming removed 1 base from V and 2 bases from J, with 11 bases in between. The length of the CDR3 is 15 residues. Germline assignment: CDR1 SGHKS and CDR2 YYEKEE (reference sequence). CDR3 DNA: TGTGCCAGCAGCTTGTCGTCAGGAAACACAGATACGCAGTATTTT. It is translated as CASSLSSGNTDTQYF. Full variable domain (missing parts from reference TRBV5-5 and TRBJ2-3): DAGVTQSPTHLIKTRGQQVTLRCSPISGHKSVSWYQQVLGQGPQFIFQYYEKEERGRGNFPDRFSARQFPNYSSELNVNALLLGDSALYLCASSLSSGNTDTQYFGPGTRLTVL.

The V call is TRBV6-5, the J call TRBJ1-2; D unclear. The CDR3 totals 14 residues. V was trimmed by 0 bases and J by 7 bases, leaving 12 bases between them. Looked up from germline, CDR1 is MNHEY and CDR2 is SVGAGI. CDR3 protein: CASSYSIAPAGYTF. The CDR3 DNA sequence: TGTGCCAGCAGTTACTCGATAGCCCCAGCTGGCTACACCTTC.

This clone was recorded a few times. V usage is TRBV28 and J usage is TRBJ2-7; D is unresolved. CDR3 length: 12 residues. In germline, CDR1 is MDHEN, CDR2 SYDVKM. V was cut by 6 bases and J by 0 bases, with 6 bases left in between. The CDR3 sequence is CASSSPSYEQYF. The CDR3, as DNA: TGTGCCAGCAGCTCCCCCTCCTACGAGCAGTACTTC.

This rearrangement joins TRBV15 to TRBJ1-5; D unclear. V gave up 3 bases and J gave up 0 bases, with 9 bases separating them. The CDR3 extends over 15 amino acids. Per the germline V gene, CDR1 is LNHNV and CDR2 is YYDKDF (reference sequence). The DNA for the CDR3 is TGTGCCACCAGCAGGAGAGACGGTAGCAATCAGCCCCAGCATTTT. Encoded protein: CATSRRDGSNQPQHF.

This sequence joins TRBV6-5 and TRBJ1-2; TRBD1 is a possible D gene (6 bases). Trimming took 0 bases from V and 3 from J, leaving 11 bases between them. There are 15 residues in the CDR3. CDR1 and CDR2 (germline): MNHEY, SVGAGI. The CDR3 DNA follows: TGTGCCAGCAGTTACTCAGGGGGGGCCTACTATGGCTACACCTTC. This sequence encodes CASSYSGGAYYGYTF.

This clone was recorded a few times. The CDR3 DNA follows: TGTGCCAGCAGCGCCCCCTGGGAGCCCCAGCATTTT. Translated, it gives CASSAPWEPQHF. V gene TRBV7-2 combines with J gene TRBJ1-5, with no clear D. V was trimmed by 5 bases and J by 8 bases, leaving 10 bases between them. This CDR3 is built from 12 residues. The germline gives CDR1 SGHTA, CDR2 FQGNSA.

CDR3 nucleotides: TGTGCCAGCAGCCAACGGGGGAACACCGGGGAGCTGTTTTTT. Protein: CASSQRGNTGELFF. This chain links TRBV3-1 (or the pseudogene TRBV3-2) with TRBJ2-2, with D tentatively TRBD2 (5 bases). V was shortened by 2 bases and J by 1 base, with 5 bases between the two germline ends. The CDR3 length is 14 residues. The germline CDR1 and CDR2 sequences are LGHDT and YNNKEL (reference sequence).

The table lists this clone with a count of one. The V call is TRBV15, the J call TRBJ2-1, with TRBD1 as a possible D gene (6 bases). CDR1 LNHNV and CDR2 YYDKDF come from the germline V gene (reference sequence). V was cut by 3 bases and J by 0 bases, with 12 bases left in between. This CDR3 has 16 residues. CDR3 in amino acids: CATSSVGTTSYNEQFF. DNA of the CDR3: TGTGCCACCAGCAGCGTCGGGACAACCTCCTACAATGAGCAGTTCTTC.

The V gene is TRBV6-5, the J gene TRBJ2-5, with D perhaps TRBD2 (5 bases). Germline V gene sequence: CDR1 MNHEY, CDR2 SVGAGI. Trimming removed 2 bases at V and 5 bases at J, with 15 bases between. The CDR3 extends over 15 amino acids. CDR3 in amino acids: CASSYASGIGETQYF. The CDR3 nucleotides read TGTGCCAGCAGTTACGCCTCGGGGATCGGCGAGACCCAGTACTTC.

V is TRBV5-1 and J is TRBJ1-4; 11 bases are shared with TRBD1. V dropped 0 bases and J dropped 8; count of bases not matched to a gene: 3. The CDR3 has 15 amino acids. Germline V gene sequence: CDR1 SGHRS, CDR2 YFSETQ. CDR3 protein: CASSLAGTGGEKLFF. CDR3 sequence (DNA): TGCGCCAGCAGCTTGGCGGGGACAGGGGGAGAAAAACTGTTTTTT.

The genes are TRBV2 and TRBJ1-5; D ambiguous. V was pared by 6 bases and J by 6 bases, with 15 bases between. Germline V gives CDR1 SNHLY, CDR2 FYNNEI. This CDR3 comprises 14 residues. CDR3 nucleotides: TGTGCCAGCAGCCCATTACCGAAGGGTCAGCCCCAGCATTTT. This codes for CASSPLPKGQPQHF.